These T cell receptor beta chains were read from a single sample in a study of CD8+ T cells in alopecia areata. TCRdb's copy holds only in-frame clones and misses some; the assay was immunoSEQ multiplex PCR. The table includes around 61,000 clones, 45% to 55% detected once. The source material was CD8+ T cells sorted from blood, sampled at week 0. These receptors came from a human donor with alopecia areata. Each CDR3 is given with its conserved first and last residue. Rows give clone size only sometimes, using once, few, many, or a class for an expanded clone.

v_gene,abundance,CDR3aa
TRBV7-2,.,CASDAGSTGETQYF
TRBV15,.,CATSSPRTTNNEQFF
TRBV29-1,.,CSVRTDRGNTGELFF
TRBV27,.,CASTKLGNNEQFF
TRBV9,.,CASSGGQPSGHQPFSDTQYF
TRBV10-3,few,CAIRRTGDGEQFF
TRBV27,.,CASSFGRVNQPQHF
TRBV4-1,.,CASSIIRATDTQYF
TRBV29-1,.,CSVGLAGGPIYEQYF
TRBV4-1,.,CASSQETTTDTQYF
TRBV5-4,.,CASSLFGQGNQETQYF
TRBV9,few,CASSSEGASYNEQFF
TRBV13,.,CASSLQGSYEQYF
TRBV13,.,CASSPWDRGRNTEAFF
TRBV6-1,medium-sized,CASSEWEVPYEQYF
TRBV7-9,.,CASSLAGNQETQYF
TRBV4-1,.,CASSQRATSTYEQYF
TRBV5-1,many,CASSSRYTDTQYF
TRBV7-9,.,CASLPPGQRTYNEQFF
TRBV2,.,CASSRTPRQGALEKLFF
TRBV29-1,.,CSVDRDRAGFGYTF
TRBV7-8,.,CASSPATDSYKQYF
TRBV9,.,CASSPRTGELFF
TRBV29-1,few,CSVGWDADYEQYF
TRBV2,.,CASSVGTSSTDTQYF
TRBV5-1,.,CASSSTGGYAEAFF
TRBV6-5,.,CASSYSIHTDYNEQFF
TRBV19,.,CASSYGQAYYEQYF
TRBV13,.,CASSTRLAGSYNEQFF
TRBV27,.,CASSFFGQPQHF
TRBV5-1,.,CASSFGQNTGELFF
TRBV9,few,CASSVRNTSGTDTDTQYF
TRBV9,few,CASSVGTGPSSYNEQFF
TRBV7-9,once,CASSSTGTGNEQYF
TRBV7-8,.,CASTLTGEQFF
TRBV27,large,CASSFPGQGVYEQYF
TRBV7-7,many,CASSLARGRETQYF
TRBV25-1,once,CASSESGASGELFF
TRBV2,.,CASRSESPHEQYF
TRBV29-1,.,CSVKDRADEQFF
TRBV29-1,.,CSVEGVVESSYNEQFF
TRBV5-5,.,CASSNTGIEQYF
TRBV5-1,.,CASSLWSPQDGYTF
TRBV4-1,.,CASSQERGGSYNEQFF
TRBV4-2,.,CASSQDLAGTSYEQYF
TRBV27,.,CASSYRGGYEQYF
TRBV5-4,.,CASSLGLLLDSEQYF
TRBV9,.,CASSVGGSNQPQHF
TRBV27,.,CASSRQGNTGELFF